This TCR beta chain was obtained from a study of post-analysis software for immune sequencing data. Study context: Relapsing-remitting, secondary progressive and progressive-relapsing forms of multiple sclerosis all featured among disease courses. Findings and caveats of the study: F measure grouped same-batch samples tightly together. Relative to controls, patients had a few TRBV segments at higher frequency, with TRBV5-6, TRBV5-1 and TRBV20-1 among these. Controls showed significantly higher normalized Chao1 diversity than did multiple sclerosis patients.

The CDR3 extends over 8 amino acids. Germline CDR1 is MNHEY and CDR2 is SVGAGI. V was clipped by 8 bases and J by 8 bases, with 3 bases between them. This clonotype has only a few counts. What it binds is not known. The TCR beta cDNA libraries carried unique molecular identifiers. The source material, roughly 0.9 to 10 million T cells, gave rise to about 490,000 cDNA molecules. TCRdb used MiXCR to reprocess the PCR reads, holding one entry per CDR3 protein. The data show 450,000 or so distinct CDR3 sequences, approximately 46% seen once. This receptor was identified in a girl between 5 and 17 years old with multiple sclerosis. The specimen sequenced was blood. The rearrangement uses TRBV6-5 and TRBJ1-2, with D unresolved. The CDR3 is CASDGYTF. Written as DNA, the CDR3 is TGTGCCAGCGACGGCTACACCTTC.